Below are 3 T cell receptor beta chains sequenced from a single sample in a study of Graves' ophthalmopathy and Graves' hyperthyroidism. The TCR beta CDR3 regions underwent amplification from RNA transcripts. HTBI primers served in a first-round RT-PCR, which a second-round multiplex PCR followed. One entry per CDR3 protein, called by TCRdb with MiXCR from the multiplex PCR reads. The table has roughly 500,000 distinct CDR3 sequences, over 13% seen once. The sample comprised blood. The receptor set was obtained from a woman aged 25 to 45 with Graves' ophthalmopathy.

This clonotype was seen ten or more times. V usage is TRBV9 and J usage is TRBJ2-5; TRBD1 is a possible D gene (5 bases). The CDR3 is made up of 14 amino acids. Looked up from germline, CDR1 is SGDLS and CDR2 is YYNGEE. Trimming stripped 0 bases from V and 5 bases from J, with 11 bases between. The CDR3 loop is CASSVAGLEETQYF. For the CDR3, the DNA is TGTGCCAGCAGCGTAGCAGGGCTGGAGGAGACCCAGTACTTC.

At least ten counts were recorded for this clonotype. The CDR3 bases are TGTGCCAGCAGCTTAGATAGAGAACGACCCTTTTACGAGCAGTACTTC. Translation: CASSLDRERPFYEQYF. The chain has TRBV11-2 and TRBJ2-7; D not certain. V gave up 0 bases and J gave up 4 bases, with 16 bases separating them. The CDR3 extends over 16 amino acids. Germline V lookup: CDR1 SGHAT, CDR2 FQNNGV. The full variable domain, rest sourced from reference TRBV11-2 and TRBJ2-7, is EAGVAQSPRYKIIEKRQSVAFWCNPISGHATLYWYQQILGQGPKLLIQFQNNGVVDDSQLPKDRFSAERLKGVDSTLKIQPAKLEDSAVYLCASSLDRERPFYEQYFGPGTRLTVT.

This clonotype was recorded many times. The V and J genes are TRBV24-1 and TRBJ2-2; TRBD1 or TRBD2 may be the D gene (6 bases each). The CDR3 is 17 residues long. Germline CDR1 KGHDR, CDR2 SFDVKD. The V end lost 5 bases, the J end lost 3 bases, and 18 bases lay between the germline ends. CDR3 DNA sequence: TGTGCCACCAGTGGGGGGGCAGGGCGTTTGGACACCGGGGAGCTGTTTTTT. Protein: CATSGGAGRLDTGELFF.